The present T cell receptor beta chain was sequenced within a study of ipilimumab plus nivolumab after autologous stem cell transplantation (TCRdb year 2021). In the study overall: Trial patients received a median of about five ipilimumab doses and fewer than 10 nivolumab doses. Primary refractory and relapsed disease were included in the DLBCL cohort, with 18-month progression-free survival of 85.7% and 28.6%, respectively. Patients with high-risk diffuse large B cell lymphoma, mature T cell lymphoma, or multiple myeloma undergoing autologous transplant were enrolled in the trial. More than 30 patients made up the trial's intent-to-treat population.

Checkpoint therapy was initiated 14 to 28 days after autologous transplant, and ipilimumab was administered at 1 mg/kg intravenously on day 1 of selected weeks. Nivolumab was administered at 3 mg/kg intravenously on day 1 of weeks 1, 4, 7, 10, and every two weeks through week 26. This Phase Ib clinical trial tested ipilimumab plus nivolumab, a combined checkpoint inhibition, as consolidation after autologous stem cell transplantation. V is reduced by 0 bases and J by 10 bases, leaving a spacing of 7 bases between them. The germline V gene encodes CDR1 SGHRS and CDR2 YFSETQ. The CDR3 measures 11 amino acids from cysteine to phenylalanine. The DNA shown is the 33-base CDR3, in frame from base 1. A word on this clone: The antigen it recognizes is unknown. Base qualities are not recorded, but no much larger clone differs from it by a single base.

Study-wide findings and limitations: The authors stated that profiles of the T cell receptor repertoire, regulatory T cell phenotype and gut microbiota provided a biologic rationale for studying this approach further. The authors concluded that combined checkpoint inhibition appeared tolerable when used as consolidation after transplant.

Libraries were prepared through the immunoSEQ multiplex PCR assay. Imported from immuneACCESS, the table was reduced by TCRdb to in-frame sequences with V and J called. These copies leave out some clones; in studies compared against another copy, an unresolved V gene accounts for under half, and the cause of the remainder is not known. Recorded for this sample are 15,000 to 20,000 clones; roughly four fifths of them occurred a single time. The biggest ten clones account for around 20% of the sample. The sequence is built from TRBV5-1 and TRBJ1-1, with no confident D gene call. This clonotype originated in a male donor with diffuse large B-cell lymphoma. The sequencing used PBMCs, collected in a trial of ipilimumab plus nivolumab as post-transplant consolidation. The DNA is as follows: TGCGCCAGCAGCTTGGGAGTGAGAGCTTTCTTT. Protein translation: CASSLGVRAFF.